These T cell receptor beta chains were read from a single sample in a study of blood T cells in healthy people across ages. TCRdb reanalysed the 5' RACE reads using MiXCR and keeps one entry per CDR3 protein. The sample has 1.8 million or so distinct CDR3 sequences; roughly 43% are singletons. The sequenced material came from blood. These receptor sequences come from a human donor in good health. The CDR3 runs from the conserved cysteine through the conserved F or W. A D gene is named only where the DNA matches it firmly. The size of a clone is reported for some rows only, either as once, few or many, or as a class for expanded clones.

D	V	J	size	DNA	CDR3
TRBD1	TRBV6-5	TRBJ1-4	-	TGTGCCAGCAGTTCCGGACAGGGGATAGTTGAAAAACTGTTTTTT	CASSSGQGIVEKLFF
-	TRBV6-2/TRBV6-3	TRBJ1-2	-	TGTGCCAGCAGCCGACAGGAAACTAACTATGGCCACACCTTC	CASSRQETNYGHTF
-	TRBV7-9	TRBJ1-2	-	TGTGCCAGCACCCTAAATGGGGGTTCTGGCTACACCTTC	CASTLNGGSGYTF
-	TRBV7-2	TRBJ1-3	-	TGTGCCAGCAGCCAGAATTCCAGAAACACCATATATTTT	CASSQNSRNTIYF
TRBD1	TRBV12-3/TRBV12-4	TRBJ1-1	-	TGTGCCAGCAGTTGGGGACAGGATGGTAGTACTGAAGCTTTCTTT	CASSWGQDGSTEAFF
-	TRBV12-3/TRBV12-4	TRBJ2-7	many	TGTGCCAGCAGCATCGGGACCTACGAGCAGTACTTC	CASSIGTYEQYF
-	TRBV4-1	TRBJ2-7	few	TGCGCCAGCAGCCAAACTGGGACTCCTTCCTACGAGCAGTACTTC	CASSQTGTPSYEQYF
TRBD1	TRBV7-9	TRBJ1-1	-	TGTGCCAGCAGCCCGTGGCAGGGGGTATCCACTGAAGCTTTCTTT	CASSPWQGVSTEAFF
TRBD1	TRBV6-6	TRBJ2-7	few	TGTGCCAGCACGGGGTTCGGGCAGGGGGCCTACGAGCAGTACTTC	CASTGFGQGAYEQYF
-	TRBV12-3/TRBV12-4	TRBJ2-3	-	TGTGCCGGCAGTTTATTGGATACGCAGTATTTT	CAGSLLDTQYF
TRBD1	TRBV12-5	TRBJ1-2	-	TGTGCTAGTGGTTTTAGTACCTCAGGGGACAGTCAAATAAACTATGGCTACACCTTC	CASGFSTSGDSQINYGYTF
-	TRBV7-9	TRBJ2-1	-	TGTGCCAGCAGCCTACGGACAGAAACCTACAATGAGCAGTTCTTC	CASSLRTETYNEQFF
TRBD2	TRBV9	TRBJ2-3	few	TGTGCCAGCAGCGTCGCGGACCTAGAGCGGGGTCTCACGGATACGCAGTATTTT	CASSVADLERGLTDTQYF
-	TRBV7-2	TRBJ1-2	-	TGTGCCAGCAGCCTACCTGGGGACTATAGTGGCTACACCTTC	CASSLPGDYSGYTF
-	TRBV4-3	TRBJ1-2	few	TGCGCCAGCAGCCAAGATTGGGCTAACTATGGCTACACCTTC	CASSQDWANYGYTF
TRBD1	TRBV7-9	TRBJ2-4	many	TGTGCCAGCAGCTTAGACAGGGGGCGGTACATTCAGTACTTC	CASSLDRGRYIQYF
-	TRBV20-1	TRBJ1-4	-	TGCAGTGCTACCCGCCCTTGGACCGATAAAGTTGCAACTAATGAAAAACTGTTTTTT	CSATRPWTDKVATNEKLFF
TRBD1	TRBV12-3/TRBV12-4	TRBJ1-2	-	TGTGCCAGCAAACCTGACAGGGAGAAGTATGGCTACACCTTC	CASKPDREKYGYTF
-	TRBV12-3/TRBV12-4	TRBJ1-4	-	TGTGCCAGCAAGGGACGGAATAATGAAAAACTGTTTTTT	CASKGRNNEKLFF
TRBD1	TRBV9	TRBJ1-5	many	TGTGCCAGCAGTGTAACAGGGGGCAATCAGCCCCAGCATTTT	CASSVTGGNQPQHF
-	TRBV12-3/TRBV12-4	TRBJ2-1	-	TGTGCCAGCAGTGGGGCCGGGGGCAATGAGCAGTTCTTC	CASSGAGGNEQFF
TRBD1	TRBV6-2/TRBV6-3	TRBJ1-5	-	TGTGCCAGCAGTGACGTGGACAGGGGTCAGCCCCAGCATTTT	CASSDVDRGQPQHF
-	TRBV4-3	TRBJ2-3	few	TGCGCCAGCAGCCTCAAACCCGGGACAAAGCGGGCAGATACGCAGTATTTT	CASSLKPGTKRADTQYF
-	TRBV20-1	TRBJ2-7	-	TGCAGTGCTAGAGATCCACTGTCCTACGAGCAGTACTTC	CSARDPLSYEQYF
TRBD1	TRBV20-1	TRBJ2-5	few	TGCAGTGCTAGAGATCGTCAAAGGGGGCTGGAGACCCAGTACTTC	CSARDRQRGLETQYF
-	TRBV7-2	TRBJ2-3	few	TGTGCCAGCAGCTCTACAAAGATTCGGCACAGTTACACAGATACGCAGTATTTT	CASSSTKIRHSYTDTQYF
TRBD1	TRBV11-3	TRBJ2-1	-	TGTGCCAGCAGCTCATTTGACAGGGTTGCTCTAAATGAGCAGTTCTTC	CASSSFDRVALNEQFF
-	TRBV7-8	TRBJ1-4	-	TGTGCCAGCAGCTCCACCCGACGGGACTACCTCGGAGGTGAAAAACTGTTTTTT	CASSSTRRDYLGGEKLFF
-	TRBV28	TRBJ2-3	-	TGTGCCAGCAGTTCCCCGACAGGCACAGATACGCAGTATTTT	CASSSPTGTDTQYF
-	TRBV27	TRBJ1-5	-	TGTGCCAGCAGTCCAGGGACAAGTGGACATCAGCCCCAGCATTTT	CASSPGTSGHQPQHF
TRBD1	TRBV6-6	TRBJ2-6	many	TGTGCCAGCAGTCCAGGGGGCCCCATGGACGGGGCCAACGTCCTGACTTTC	CASSPGGPMDGANVLTF
TRBD2	TRBV5-1	TRBJ2-3	-	TGCGCCAGCAGCGCTAGCGGGGGGGGGAGCACAGATACGCAGTATTTT	CASSASGGGSTDTQYF
TRBD2	TRBV5-5	TRBJ2-5	few	TGTGCCAGCAGCTTCCCGGGAGCGGGACAAGAGACCCAGTACTTC	CASSFPGAGQETQYF
TRBD2	TRBV5-1	TRBJ2-3	-	TGCGCCAGCAGCTTGGGGGACTACAGTCGCACAGATACGCAGTATTTT	CASSLGDYSRTDTQYF
-	TRBV29-1	TRBJ1-1	-	TGCAGCCATGAGAGGGGGGCGGGAGAAGCTTTCTTT	CSHERGAGEAFF
TRBD1	TRBV7-8	TRBJ1-5	once	TGTGCCAGCAGCTACCGGGACAGGGGACAGCCCCAGCATTTT	CASSYRDRGQPQHF
-	TRBV20-1	TRBJ1-4	few	TGCAGTGCTGGGGGACTGCAGGAAAAACTGTTTTTT	CSAGGLQEKLFF
TRBD1	TRBV19	TRBJ2-1	-	TGTGCCAGTACTCAGGGGGTAAGCTCCTACAATGAGCAGTTCTTC	CASTQGVSSYNEQFF
-	TRBV28	TRBJ2-1	-	TGTGCCAGCAGTTTGCAACTCTGGAATCAGCAGTTCTTC	CASSLQLWNQQFF
-	TRBV4-3	TRBJ2-7	few	TGCGCCAGCAGCCAAAGTAGGGCTAGCTCCTACGAGCAGTACTTC	CASSQSRASSYEQYF
TRBD1	TRBV5-5	TRBJ1-2	-	TGTGCCAGCAGCTACGACGGACAGGCGTATGGCTACACCTTC	CASSYDGQAYGYTF
-	TRBV24-1	TRBJ2-5	many	TGTGCCACCAGTGATTTGGGCAGCCCGACCGGGGAGACCCAGTACTTC	CATSDLGSPTGETQYF
-	TRBV6-5	TRBJ2-7	-	TGTGCCAGCTCCTCCGCCCGGGGCCGTGGGCAGTACTTC	CASSSARGRGQYF
-	TRBV20-1	TRBJ2-3	-	TGCAGTGCTAGAGATGGCTCGTCGGGCACAGATACGCAGTATTTT	CSARDGSSGTDTQYF
-	TRBV20-1	TRBJ2-5	few	TGCAGTGCTAGTGAGGCGCCTAATCAAGAGACCCAGTACTTC	CSASEAPNQETQYF
-	TRBV24-1	TRBJ2-7	-	TGTGCCACCTCAGGGGAGGGAGAAGACTCCTACGAGCAGTACTTC	CATSGEGEDSYEQYF
-	TRBV29-1	TRBJ2-3	-	TGCAGCGTTGAACCACTCCAAACAGTAAGCACGGATATGCAGTATTTT	CSVEPLQTVSTDMQYF
TRBD2	TRBV20-1	TRBJ2-3	once	TGCAGTGCCCCGAGGGGGACTAGCGGGGCAACCGCTACAGATACGCAGTATTTT	CSAPRGTSGATATDTQYF